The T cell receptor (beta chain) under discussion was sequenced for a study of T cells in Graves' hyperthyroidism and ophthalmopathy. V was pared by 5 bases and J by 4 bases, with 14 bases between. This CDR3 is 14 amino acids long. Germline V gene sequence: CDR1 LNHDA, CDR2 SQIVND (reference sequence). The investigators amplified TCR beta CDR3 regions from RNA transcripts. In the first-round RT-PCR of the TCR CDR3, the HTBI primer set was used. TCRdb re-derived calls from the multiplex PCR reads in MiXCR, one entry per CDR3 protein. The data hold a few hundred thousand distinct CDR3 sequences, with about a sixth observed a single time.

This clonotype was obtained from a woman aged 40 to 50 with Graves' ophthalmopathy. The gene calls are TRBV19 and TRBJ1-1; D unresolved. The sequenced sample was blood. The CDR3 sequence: CASSPYRQSTEAFF. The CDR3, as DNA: TGTGCCAGTAGTCCCTATAGGCAGAGCACTGAAGCTTTCTTT.